This T cell receptor beta chain was sequenced in a study of a mutant IDH1 vaccine in newly diagnosed glioma. Libraries were prepared by immunoSEQ multiplex PCR; TCRdb keeps only in-frame clonotypes and omits some of them. The repertoire holds some 31,000 clones, with roughly 80% as singletons. The time point denotes: week 35, safety follow-up. Vaccination comprised doses that each held 300 ug of mutant IDH1 20-mer peptide, plus topical imiquimod. Trimming removed 1 base from V and 3 bases from J, with 1 base in between. CDR1 is LNHNV, CDR2 YYDKDF, per germline (reference sequence). The CDR3 is 12 residues long. Worth noting for this clone: Antigen specificity is unknown.

The receptor was isolated from a young woman with glioma. Some clones in this sample may be carry-over from other donors' samples. The sample was PBMCs, taken from a glioma patient whose treatment included an IDH1 peptide vaccine. The V and J genes are TRBV15 and TRBJ2-1; D ambiguous. The CDR3 loop is CATSRGYNEQFF. CDR3 coding DNA: TGTGCCACCAGCAGAGGCTACAATGAGCAGTTCTTC.